This T cell receptor beta chain was profiled in a study of long-term antiretroviral therapy in people with HIV. Notes on the study in general: Repertoires with HIV possessed tighter CDR3 length spans than those of controls. All time points showed a repertoire dominated by clones expanded before ART.

This clone was seen once. The antigen remains undetermined. Samples held about 0.85-10 million cryopreserved PBMC, and DNA extraction followed. Germline V gives CDR1 KGHSH, CDR2 LQKENI. The trim removed 6 bases at V and 6 bases at J, leaving 13 bases unmatched. This CDR3 region has 16 residues. Run at survey level, the immunoSEQ assay was version v3.0. Sequenced by immunoSEQ multiplex PCR; TCRdb stores in-frame clones only, minus some. The sample holds around 38,000 clones, approximately 94% seen once. This sequence was found in a man aged 25-45 years with HIV. The source was unsorted PBMCs, collected almost 9.5 years after starting antiretroviral therapy. The chain joins TRBV18 to TRBJ2-2; 7 positions match TRBD1. In DNA, the CDR3 is TGTGCCAGCTCTTACGGGACAGACGCACGGCCCGGGGAGCTGTTTTTT. Protein sequence: CASSYGTDARPGELFF.